Listed below are T cell receptor beta chains from one sample, sequenced in a study of regulatory T cells in long-lasting Graves disease. TCRdb processed the multiplex PCR reads anew with MiXCR; each CDR3 protein has one entry. The sample records 600,000 to 800,000 distinct CDR3 sequences, around 32% being singletons. The specimen comprised peripheral blood mononuclear cells (PBMCs), sampled when the disease was refractory, from a patient treated with antithyroid drugs. The receptors were gathered from a female donor with Graves disease. The CDR3 runs from the conserved cysteine through the conserved F or W. Fields, in order: J gene, D gene, V gene, clone size, CDR3 protein, CDR3 DNA. A D gene is named only where the DNA matches it firmly. The listing skips clone size in some rows; elsewhere it reads once, few, many or a size class.

>TRBJ2-7|.|TRBV19|.
CASSPRAGLTYEQYF
TGTGCCAGTAGTCCTCGAGCAGGGCTTACCTACGAGCAGTACTTC
>TRBJ2-5|TRBD1|TRBV5-1|.
CASSFDRGPETQYF
TGCGCCAGCAGCTTCGACAGGGGCCCAGAGACCCAGTACTTC
>TRBJ2-2|TRBD2|TRBV2|.
CASSSPGLGDTGVLFF
TGTGCCAGCAGCTCCCCGGGACTAGGAGACACCGGGGTGCTGTTTTTT
>TRBJ2-7|TRBD1|TRBV10-3|few
CAISLDRVSYEQYF
TGTGCCATCAGCCTAGACAGGGTCTCCTACGAGCAGTACTTC
>TRBJ2-1|TRBD2|TRBV20-1|.
CSAGASGRDYNEQFF
TGCAGTGCTGGGGCTAGCGGGAGAGACTACAATGAGCAGTTCTTC
>TRBJ2-7|TRBD2|TRBV10-3|.
CAISEVAGDEQYF
TGTGCCATCAGTGAGGTAGCGGGGGACGAGCAGTACTTC
>TRBJ1-1|TRBD1|TRBV19|.
CASSMGDRGNTEAFF
TGTGCCAGTAGTATGGGGGACAGGGGCAACACTGAAGCTTTCTTT
>TRBJ1-1|TRBD1|TRBV6-1|.
CASSPATGGYTEAFF
TGTGCCAGCAGTCCCGCGACAGGGGGATACACTGAAGCTTTCTTT
>TRBJ2-7|.|TRBV12-3/TRBV12-4|many
CASSHTRVHEQYF
TGTGCCAGCAGTCATACCAGGGTCCACGAGCAGTACTTC
>TRBJ1-4|.|TRBV20-1|.
CSAGRGYEKLFF
TGCAGTGCTGGTCGGGGGTATGAAAAACTGTTTTTT
>TRBJ1-2|.|TRBV11-1|few
CASSLSRKSYGYTF
TGTGCCAGCAGCTTAAGCAGGAAAAGCTATGGCTACACCTTC
>TRBJ1-5|TRBD1|TRBV10-3|.
CATKTGGSNQPQHF
TGTGCCACCAAGACAGGGGGAAGCAATCAGCCCCAGCATTTT
>TRBJ2-5|TRBD2|TRBV19|.
CASSIVTSGRETQYF
TGTGCCAGTAGTATTGTCACTAGCGGGAGAGAGACCCAGTACTTC
>TRBJ2-5|TRBD2|TRBV20-1|few
CSARDLRLAGVDGETQYF
TGCAGTGCTAGAGATCTACGGCTAGCGGGAGTCGATGGAGAGACCCAGTACTTC
>TRBJ2-7|.|TRBV7-2|.
CAGSFDRYEQYF
TGTGCCGGCAGCTTCGACCGATACGAGCAGTACTTC
>TRBJ2-7|.|TRBV6-5|.
CASSYGGFTMYF
TGTGCCAGCAGTTACGGCGGGTTTACTATGTACTTC
>TRBJ2-5|.|TRBV10-3|few
CAISPPPGYGGAQYF
TGTGCCATCAGTCCCCCCCCGGGCTATGGCGGAGCCCAGTACTTC
>TRBJ1-3|.|TRBV2|.
CASVVERGNTIYF
TGTGCCAGCGTGGTGGAGCGTGGAAACACCATATATTTT
>TRBJ1-5|TRBD1|TRBV6-1|.
CASSEAGQGYNQPQHF
TGTGCCAGCAGTGAAGCGGGACAGGGGTACAATCAGCCCCAGCATTTT
>TRBJ2-7|TRBD1|TRBV5-6|.
CASSLWCRGRPDYYEQYF
TGTGCCAGCAGCTTGTGGTGCAGGGGGCGCCCGGATTACTACGAGCAGTACTTC
>TRBJ2-5|TRBD2|TRBV9|.
CASSVIGLAGFQETQYF
TGTGCCAGCAGCGTTATCGGACTAGCGGGTTTCCAAGAGACCCAGTACTTC
>TRBJ2-5|.|TRBV5-5|few
CASRTTQETQYF
TGTGCCAGCAGGACGACTCAAGAGACCCAGTACTTC
>TRBJ2-7|.|TRBV4-1|.
CASSQAGEGDEQYF
TGCGCCAGCAGCCAAGCGGGGGAAGGCGACGAGCAGTACTTC